Following are 7 T cell receptor beta chains from one sample sequenced in a study of control samples from healthy donors and cancer patients. Assay used: immunoSEQ multiplex PCR; TCRdb lists only in-frame clones, some missing. The table shows roughly 13,000 clones, with about 76% occurring only once. The specimen sequenced was formalin-fixed, paraffin-embedded tissue. The receptors were sampled from a male donor with melanoma.

The genes are TRBV30 and TRBJ1-3; D is ambiguous. Trimming removed 2 bases at V and 0 bases at J, with 14 bases between. CDR3 length equals 16 residues. CDR1 is GTSNPN and CDR2 is SVGIG in the germline V gene (reference sequence). CDR3 protein: CAWSQRLSYSGNTIYF. CDR3 nucleotides: TGTGCCTGGAGTCAAAGGCTATCCTACTCTGGAAACACCATATATTTT.

The gene calls are TRBV30 and TRBJ1-3; 7 bases agree with TRBD1. Trimming took 8 bases from V and 0 from J; bases not matched to a gene: 7. Germline CDR1 reads GTSNPN; CDR2 reads SVGIG (reference sequence). This CDR3 has 14 residues. The CDR3 coding sequence is TGTGCCATAGAACAGGGGAACTCTGGAAACACCATATATTTT. This encodes CAIEQGNSGNTIYF.

CDR3 protein: CASSEAGGGTEAFF. For the CDR3, the DNA is TGTGCCAGCAGCGAAGCTGGGGGCGGGACTGAAGCTTTCTTT. The J gene is TRBJ1-1, the V gene TRBV7-2, with D perhaps matching TRBD1 (6 bases). V was cut by 5 bases and J by 5 bases, with 15 bases left in between. Looked up from germline, CDR1 is SGHTA and CDR2 is FQGNSA. This CDR3 is 14 amino acids long.

The genes are TRBV25-1 and TRBJ2-2; 7 nucleotides match TRBD2. The CDR3 length is 14 residues. The V gene's germline CDR1 is MGHDK and CDR2 SYGVNS. V trimming: 8 bases; J trimming: 10 bases; junction bases outside the gene matches: 13. DNA of the CDR3: TGTGCCAGCGCCGAAGTGGGGAGGGCCGAGGAGCTGTTTTTT. This sequence encodes CASAEVGRAEELFF.

The rearrangement uses TRBV5-5 and TRBJ1-2, with D perhaps TRBD1 (5 bases). The germline V and J ends were trimmed by 4 bases and 4 bases, with 11 bases remaining between them. There are 13 residues in the CDR3. Germline CDR1 reads SGHKS; CDR2 reads YYEKEE (reference sequence). This CDR3 is CASSLRGGYGYTF. The CDR3 coding sequence is TGTGCCAGCAGCCTAAGGGGCGGCTATGGCTACACCTTC.

This clone was detected only a few times. The chain couples TRBV14 to TRBJ1-4; the D is unclear. In germline, CDR1 is SGHDN, CDR2 FVKESK. Trimming took 0 bases from V and 1 from J, leaving 12 bases between them. This CDR3 is 17 amino acids long. DNA for the CDR3: TGTGCCAGCAGCCAAGAACGCGGGATTCAAACTAATGAAAAACTGTTTTTT. Translated: CASSQERGIQTNEKLFF.

In this sample, this clone turned up a few times. This chain uses TRBV14 with TRBJ1-2; unclear D gene. Germline-derived CDR1 and CDR2 are SGHDN and FVKESK. This CDR3 has 12 amino acids. Trimming left V 0 bases short and J 8 bases short, with 7 bases between. This CDR3 reads CASSQDFGGYTF. The CDR3 DNA reads as TGTGCCAGCAGCCAAGATTTTGGCGGCTACACCTTC.